This T cell receptor (beta chain) is drawn from a study of PD-1 and CTLA-4 blockade in melanoma. The CDR3 covers 14 residues. V was pared by 3 bases and J by 1 base, with 10 bases between. Per the germline V gene, CDR1 is SGDLS and CDR2 is YYNGEE. Sequencing used immunoSEQ multiplex PCR; TCRdb keeps in-frame clones, though not all of them. The profile covers about 16,000 clones, with about two thirds appearing a single time and about 14% taken by the ten largest. This sequence joins TRBV9 and TRBJ1-1, with D hard to call. Sequencing used CD8+ T cells from peripheral blood, obtained from a patient given anti-PD-1 treatment. The origin of this receptor is a human donor with melanoma. The CDR3 is CASSGGLRNTEAFF. CDR3 DNA sequence: TGTGCCAGCAGCGGGGGTCTTAGGAACACTGAAGCTTTCTTT.